This T cell receptor beta chain was recorded in a study of identical twins. Each CDR3 protein gets one entry after TCRdb re-called the 5' RACE reads with MiXCR. Of 420,000 or so distinct CDR3 sequences in the sample, 15% to 20% are singletons; the top ten hold around 12%. The CDR3 consists of 13 residues. From germline, CDR1 is SGHRS and CDR2 YFSETQ. The V gene lost 5 bases and the J gene lost 7 bases, with 16 bases spanning the gap. This clonotype turned up a few times. The source material was naive T cells sorted from blood. The TCR comes from a man in his fifties or sixties in good health. V and J are TRBV5-1 and TRBJ2-7, with D maybe TRBD1 (5 bases). CDR3 in DNA: TGCGCCAGCAGTCCTGACAGTCTTTCGGAGCAGTACTTC. This sequence encodes CASSPDSLSEQYF.